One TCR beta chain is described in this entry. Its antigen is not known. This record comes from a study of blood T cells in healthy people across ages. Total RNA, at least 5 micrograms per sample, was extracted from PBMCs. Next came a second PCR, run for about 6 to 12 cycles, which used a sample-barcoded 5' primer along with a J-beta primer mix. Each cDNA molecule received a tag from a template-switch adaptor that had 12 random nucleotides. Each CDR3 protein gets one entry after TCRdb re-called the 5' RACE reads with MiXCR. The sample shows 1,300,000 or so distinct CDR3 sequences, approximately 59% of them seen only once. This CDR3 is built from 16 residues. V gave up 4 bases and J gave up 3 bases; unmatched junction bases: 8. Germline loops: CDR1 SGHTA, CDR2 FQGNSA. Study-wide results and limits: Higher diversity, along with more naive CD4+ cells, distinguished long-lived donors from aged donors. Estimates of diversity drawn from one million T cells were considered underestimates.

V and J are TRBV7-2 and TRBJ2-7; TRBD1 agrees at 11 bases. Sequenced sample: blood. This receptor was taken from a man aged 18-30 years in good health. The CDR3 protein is CASSSDRGLPFYEQYF. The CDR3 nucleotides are TGTGCCAGCAGCTCGGACAGGGGGCTTCCCTTCTACGAGCAGTACTTC.